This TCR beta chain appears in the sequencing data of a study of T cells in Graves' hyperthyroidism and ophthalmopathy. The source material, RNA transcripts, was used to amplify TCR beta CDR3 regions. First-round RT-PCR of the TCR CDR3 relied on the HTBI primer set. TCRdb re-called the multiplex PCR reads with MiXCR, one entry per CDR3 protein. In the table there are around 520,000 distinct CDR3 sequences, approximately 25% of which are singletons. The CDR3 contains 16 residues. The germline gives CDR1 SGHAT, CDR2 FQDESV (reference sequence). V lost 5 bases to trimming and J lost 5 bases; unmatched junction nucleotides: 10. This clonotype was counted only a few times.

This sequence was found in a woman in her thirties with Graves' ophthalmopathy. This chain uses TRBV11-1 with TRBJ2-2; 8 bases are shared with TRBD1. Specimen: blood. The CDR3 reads CASSRPGQEGTGELFF. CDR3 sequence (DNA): TGTGCCAGCAGCCGACCGGGACAGGAAGGGACCGGGGAGCTGTTTTTT.